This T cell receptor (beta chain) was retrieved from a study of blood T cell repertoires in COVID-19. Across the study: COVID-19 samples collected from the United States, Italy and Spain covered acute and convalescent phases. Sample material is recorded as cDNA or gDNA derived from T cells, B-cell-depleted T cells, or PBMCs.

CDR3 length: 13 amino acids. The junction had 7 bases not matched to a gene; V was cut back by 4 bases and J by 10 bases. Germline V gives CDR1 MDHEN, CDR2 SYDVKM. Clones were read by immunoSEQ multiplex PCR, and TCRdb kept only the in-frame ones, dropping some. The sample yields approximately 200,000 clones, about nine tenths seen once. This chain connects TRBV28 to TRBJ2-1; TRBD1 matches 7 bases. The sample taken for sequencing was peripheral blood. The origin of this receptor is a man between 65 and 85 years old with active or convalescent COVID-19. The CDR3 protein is CASSSGTVTEQFF. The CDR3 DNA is TGTGCCAGCAGTTCCGGGACAGTGACAGAGCAGTTCTTC.